The 15 T cell receptor beta chains in this list originate from one sample, sequenced in a study of T cells after somatic rescue of genetic block. Generated by immunoSEQ multiplex PCR, the TCRdb table keeps only in-frame clones and is missing some. The repertoire holds 14,000 to 15,000 clones, with 72% as singletons. Sequencing used peripheral blood mononuclear cells (PBMCs). Receptors were obtained from a boy between 10 and 17 years old.

This chain uses TRBV13 with TRBJ1-1; D is uncertain. The ends were cut back, 5 bases at V and 3 bases at J, with 16 bases in the middle. Germline CDR1 and CDR2: PRHDT and FYEKMQ (reference sequence). CDR3 length equals 15 residues. Here the CDR3 reads CASSPPLQVYTEAFF. The CDR3, as DNA: TGTGCCAGCAGCCCCCCCCTACAAGTTTACACTGAAGCTTTCTTT. The whole variable domain, filled in from reference TRBV13 and TRBJ1-1, reads AAGVIQSPRHLIKEKRETATLKCYPIPRHDTVYWYQQGPGQDPQFLISFYEKMQSDKGSIPDRFSAQQFSDYHSELNMSSLELGDSALYFCASSPPLQVYTEAFFGQGTRLTVV.

The chain joins TRBV6-6 to TRBJ1-5; D remains ambiguous. Germline V gene data show CDR1 as MNHNY and CDR2 as SVGAGI (reference sequence). The V gene lost 4 bases and the J gene lost 9 bases, with 19 bases spanning the gap. CDR3 length: 15 amino acids. Here the CDR3 DNA reads TGTGCCAGCAGTTCCCCCGGGAAGGGTGAGGGGCCCCAGCATTTT. It yields the protein CASSSPGKGEGPQHF.

The rearrangement joins TRBV7-3 to TRBJ2-3; 12 positions match TRBD2. V was pared by 4 bases and J by 2 bases, with 4 bases of the junction left unmatched. The CDR3 consists of 16 residues. Per the germline V gene, CDR1 is SGHTA and CDR2 is FQGTGA. CDR3 sequence (DNA): TGTGCCAGCAGCTCAGGGACTAGCGGGCCCACAGATACGCAGTATTTT. Amino acids: CASSSGTSGPTDTQYF.

This clone was counted a few times. Germline is not matched at one junction end, which may reflect a read error. The chain couples TRBV4-1 to TRBJ2-3; tentatively, D is TRBD2 (6 bases). Germline V gene lookup returns CDR1 MGHRA and CDR2 YSYEKL. CDR3 length equals 16 residues. The CDR3 bases are TGCGCCAGCAGTCAAGATGTAGGGACTAGCACAGATACGCAGTATTTT. Translation: CASSQDVGTSTDTQYF.

The chain has TRBV6-5 and TRBJ2-7; 10 nucleotides match TRBD1. Germline V gene sequence: CDR1 MNHEY, CDR2 SVGAGI. V dropped 2 bases and J dropped 3; count of bases not matched to a gene: 4. The CDR3 is made up of 15 amino acids. The DNA of the CDR3 is TGTGCCAGCAGTTACAGGGGACAGGGGCTCTACGAGCAGTACTTC. It translates to CASSYRGQGLYEQYF.

The chain combines TRBV5-4 with TRBJ1-3; no clear D. Germline V CDR1 and CDR2: SGHNT, YYREEE (reference sequence). The V gene lost 3 bases and the J gene lost 9 bases, with 10 bases spanning the gap. This CDR3 region has 12 residues. In DNA form, the CDR3 reads TGTGCCAGCAGCTCTCCCCCGAGCACCATATATTTT. This codes for CASSSPPSTIYF.

The chain uses TRBV7-9 and TRBJ1-2; TRBD1 matches at 9 bases. The CDR3 covers 15 residues. The junction had 9 bases not matched to a gene; V was cut back by 2 bases and J by 8 bases. Germline V CDR1 and CDR2: SEHNR, FQNEAQ (reference sequence). The CDR3 DNA reads TGTGCCAGCAGCTTATATCACACAGGGGGCCACGGCTACACCTTC. Translating gives CASSLYHTGGHGYTF. Full variable domain (missing parts from reference TRBV7-9 and TRBJ1-2): DTGVSQNPRHKITKRGQNVTFRCDPISEHNRLYWYRQTLGQGPEFLTYFQNEAQLEKSRLLSDRFSAERPKGSFSTLEIQRTEQGDSAMYLCASSLYHTGGHGYTFGSGTRLTVV.

The chain uses TRBV2 and TRBJ2-4; perhaps TRBD2 as D (6 bases). The germline V gene has CDR1 SNHLY and CDR2 FYNNEI. The CDR3 runs 21 residues. V dropped 3 bases and J dropped 0 bases, with 27 bases sitting between them. CDR3 region: CASSDGGAGKAVEVAKNIQYF. The CDR3 DNA reads TGTGCCAGCAGTGACGGCGGGGCGGGCAAGGCCGTAGAAGTAGCCAAAAACATTCAGTACTTC.

Only one count was recorded for this clone. The rearrangement uses TRBV5-1 and TRBJ2-1, with D possibly being TRBD2 (5 bases). V was trimmed by 3 bases and J by 4 bases, leaving 11 bases between them. Germline CDR1 and CDR2: SGHRS and YFSETQ. The CDR3 has 14 amino acids. DNA of the CDR3: TGCGCCAGCAGCTCCCTACGGGGATACAATGAGCAGTTCTTC. Amino acid sequence: CASSSLRGYNEQFF.

This chain connects TRBV7-9 to TRBJ1-2; D not certain. This CDR3 comprises 16 residues. Trimming removed 1 base at V and 8 bases at J, with 20 bases between. The germline CDR1 and CDR2 sequences are SEHNR and FQNEAQ (reference sequence). DNA of the CDR3: TGTGCCAGCAGCTTAGAGAGGGCGCGGATCCTCCAGGGCTACACCTTC. Protein: CASSLERARILQGYTF.

The chain joins TRBV5-4 to TRBJ1-2, with D possibly being TRBD1 (5 bases). V lost 0 bases and J 4 bases, leaving 7 bases between the germline ends. The CDR3 loop spans 13 amino acids. Germline CDR1 is SGHNT and CDR2 is YYREEE (reference sequence). The CDR3 spells CASSLDGGYGYTF. CDR3 coding DNA: TGTGCCAGCAGCTTGGATGGGGGCTATGGCTACACCTTC.

On this clone: One base separates it from a far larger clone, so it is likely a read error. The rearrangement links TRBV5-1 to TRBJ1-5, with TRBD1 as a possible D gene (6 bases). The CDR3 is 14 amino acids. Trimming left V 3 bases short and J 5 bases short, with 12 bases between. The germline V gene encodes CDR1 SGHRS and CDR2 YFSETQ. Written as DNA, the CDR3 is TGCGCCAGCAGCTACCGGGACAACTATCAGCCCCAGCATTTT. Residues: CASSYRDNYQPQHF.

This chain uses TRBV19 with TRBJ2-1; no firm D call. V shed 3 bases and J shed 4 bases, with 4 bases lying between them. Germline CDR1 reads LNHDA; CDR2 reads SQIVND (reference sequence). The CDR3 is made up of 12 amino acids. CDR3 in amino acids: CASSIGYNEQFF. DNA of the CDR3: TGTGCCAGTAGTATCGGATACAATGAGCAGTTCTTC.

The rearrangement uses TRBV15 and TRBJ1-6; perhaps TRBD1 as D (6 bases). The V and J ends lost 1 base and 9 bases respectively, with 16 bases between them. Looked up from germline, CDR1 is LNHNV and CDR2 is YYDKDF (reference sequence). The CDR3 length is 16 residues. The CDR3, as DNA: TGTGCCACCAGCAGAGGGACAGTAATCACGGGTTCACCCCTCCACTTT. This translates into CATSRGTVITGSPLHF.

The chain carries TRBV18 and TRBJ2-1; TRBD1 might be the D (5 bases). The CDR3 length is 15 residues. Trimming shortened V by 0 bases and J by 4 bases, and 10 bases separated the two germline ends. Germline CDR1 is KGHSH and CDR2 is LQKENI. The CDR3 spells CASSPPARGYNEQFF. CDR3 coding DNA: TGTGCCAGCTCACCACCGGCTAGGGGTTACAATGAGCAGTTCTTC.